Below, 27 T cell receptor delta chains from the same sample are listed, as sequenced in a study of gamma-delta T cells after stem cell transplantation. TCRdb re-called clones from the RT-PCR reads using CATT. In the table there are some 5,000 delta-chain clones, roughly 1.9% of which are singletons. The sequenced material came from gamma-delta T cells. These receptors all come from a human donor. It is not recorded whose cells these are; they may come from a transplant donor.

There are a few counts of this clone. A far larger clone differs by one base, so this is likely a read error. Different DNA sequences within this sample yield the same CDR3. The chain uses TRDV2 and TRDJ1, with TRDD3 identical over 8 bases. Trimming cost V 0 bases and J 7 bases; bases outside gene matches: 9. Germline V lookup: CDR1 GEAIGNYY, CDR2 EKD. The CDR3 covers 15 residues. The CDR3 loop reads CACDTVGRDTGKLIF. The CDR3, as DNA: TGTGCCTGTGACACCGTCGGACGGGATACGGGTAAACTCATCTTT.

This clone was detected only a few times. A far larger clone is a single base away, which makes a read error likely. At the DNA level, this CDR3 is encoded by other sequences in the same sample as well. This sequence joins TRDV2 and TRDJ1; TRDD3 matches at 9 bases. This CDR3 region has 16 residues. The ends lost 4 bases at V and 0 bases at J; junction bases unmatched: 8. CDR1 is GEAIGNYY, CDR2 EKD, per germline. The CDR3 spells CACDLLGDFNTDKLIF. CDR3 coding DNA: TGTGCCTGTGATTTACTGGGGGACTTCAACACCGATAAACTCATCTTT.

There are a few counts of this clone. Only one base separates this from a far larger clonotype, so it likely reflects a read error. Distinct nucleotide sequences in the sample also encode this CDR3. This chain uses TRDV2 with TRDJ1, with TRDD3 matching 13 bases. Germline CDR1 is GEAIGNYY and CDR2 is EKD. CDR3 length: 18 residues. The ends lost 3 bases at V and 0 bases at J; junction bases unmatched: 9. The CDR3 DNA reads TGTGCCTGTGACCCCATACTGGGGGATACGCCGGACACCGATAAACTCATCTTT. Its translation is CACDPILGDTPDTDKLIF.

Judged by abundance, this clone is medium-sized. The CDR3 here is CACDTVTATDKLIF. CDR3 bases: TGTGCCTGTGACACCGTAACTGCCACCGATAAACTCATCTTT. The gene calls are TRDV2 and TRDJ1; D uncertain. The CDR3 runs to 14 residues. CDR1 GEAIGNYY and CDR2 EKD come from the germline V gene. Trimming took 0 bases from V and 1 from J, leaving 8 bases between them.

In its sample, this clone was seen a few times. A single base is all that separates this from a far larger clone, so a read error is likely. The same CDR3 also results from other DNA sequences found in this sample. The chain links TRDV2 to TRDJ1, with TRDD3 matching 11 bases. The CDR3 consists of 18 residues. Germline assignment: CDR1 GEAIGNYY and CDR2 EKD. Unmatched junction bases numbered 12, after V lost 0 bases and J lost 4 bases. The CDR3 reads CACDTVEVLGDTHDKLIF. Here the CDR3 DNA reads TGTGCCTGTGACACCGTTGAGGTTCTGGGGGATACTCACGATAAACTCATCTTT.

The V call is TRDV2, the J call TRDJ1; 11 positions match TRDD3. Losses at the gene ends were 3 bases for V and 2 bases for J; bases not matched to a gene: 10. Germline-derived CDR1 and CDR2 are GEAIGNYY and EKD. There are 17 residues in the CDR3. In nucleotides, the CDR3 is TGTGCCTGTGACCGCCTACTGGGGGATAAAAGGACCGATAAACTCATCTTT. Its translation: CACDRLLGDKRTDKLIF.

By its share, this clone is medium-sized. The same CDR3 can be traced to other DNA sequences in this sample. V is TRDV2 and J is TRDJ1, with a possible D match to TRDD3 (6 bases). Germline V gene data show CDR1 as GEAIGNYY and CDR2 as EKD. The CDR3 sequence is 15 residues long. Trimming removed 3 bases at V and 5 bases at J, with 18 bases between. The CDR3 nucleotides are TGTGCCTGTGACCCCTTGGGGGTAACAGGGGATAAACTCATCTTT. Its protein is CACDPLGVTGDKLIF.

This clone was counted between two and nine times. A far larger clone lies a single base away; this is likely a read error. V gene TRDV2 combines with J gene TRDJ1; TRDD3 aligns across 13 bases. The CDR3 consists of 18 residues. Germline CDR1 is GEAIGNYY and CDR2 is EKD. J lost 1 base, V lost 3 bases, and 10 bases had no gene match. The CDR3 spells CACDPILGDTPGTDKLIF. The CDR3 DNA reads TGTGCCTGTGACCCTATACTGGGGGATACGCCGGGCACCGATAAACTCATCTTT.

This clone appeared a few times. TCRdb's entry gives the protein of a much larger clone, which mismatches this DNA's translation at residue 10, likely from a read error; the protein reported here is translated from the DNA. Different DNA sequences within this sample yield the same CDR3. J is TRDJ1 and V is TRDV2; 11 bases align to TRDD3. CDR1 and CDR2 (germline): GEAIGNYY, EKD. The CDR3 is made up of 15 amino acids. The V gene end was trimmed by 3 bases and the J gene end by 4 bases; junction bases not matched to a gene: 6. CDR3 region: CACDLLGDKGDKLIF. CDR3 coding DNA: TGTGCCTGTGACCTACTGGGGGATAAGGGCGATAAACTCATCTTT.

Details on this clone: TCRdb pairs this DNA with a much larger clone's protein that differs at residue 2, likely a read error; the protein shown was translated from the DNA. V gene TRDV2 combines with J gene TRDJ3; 8 bases are shared with TRDD3. The germline gives CDR1 GEAIGNYY, CDR2 EKD. CDR3 length equals 23 residues. The chain's CDR3 is CSCDTVVRDTPEETSWDTRQMFF. CDR3 nucleotides: TGTTCCTGTGACACCGTTGTCCGGGATACGCCGGAAGAAACCTCCTGGGACACCCGACAGATGTTTTTC.

A remark on this clone: TCRdb has a much larger clone's protein, which differs at residue 15 from the translation of this DNA, likely because of a read error; what is shown is the protein translated from the DNA. The chain is built from TRDV2 and TRDJ1, with 12 nucleotides matching TRDD3. Germline V CDR1 and CDR2: GEAIGNYY, EKD. The CDR3 runs 18 residues. The CDR3 sequence is CACDTLNLGDTQTDTLIF. The CDR3, as DNA: TGTGCCTGTGACACCTTAAACCTGGGGGATACGCAAACCGATACACTCATCTTT.

This clone was observed a handful of times. TCRdb's entry gives the protein of a much larger clone, which mismatches this DNA's translation at residue 5, likely from a read error; the protein reported here is translated from the DNA. This chain joins TRDV2 and TRDJ1, with 11 nucleotides matching TRDD3. CDR1 is GEAIGNYY and CDR2 is EKD in the germline V gene. J was trimmed by 4 bases and V by 6 bases; bases with no gene match: 9. CDR3 length: 15 amino acids. The CDR3 bases are TGTGCCTGTCTTCCACTGGGGGATAAGGGCGATAAACTCATCTTT. This sequence encodes CACLPLGDKGDKLIF.

Concerning this clone itself: This DNA's translation and the protein TCRdb lists, from a much larger clone, do not match at residue 12, likely due to a read error; the protein shown is translated from the DNA. The gene calls are TRDV2 and TRDJ1; possible D gene TRDD3, 5 bases. Looked up from germline, CDR1 is GEAIGNYY and CDR2 is EKD. The CDR3 is 16 residues long. This chain's CDR3 is CACDILLRGTTYKLIF. The CDR3 DNA reads TGTGCCTGTGACATCTTACTCAGGGGAACCACCTATAAACTCATCTTT.

This clone was observed a handful of times. TCRdb's listed protein matches a much larger clone and diverges from this DNA's translation at residue 10, likely through a read error; the protein shown comes from the DNA. The V call is TRDV2, the J call TRDJ1; 10 bases agree with TRDD3. V shed 4 bases, J shed 1 base, and the junction held 17 bases outside the gene matches. This CDR3 comprises 19 residues. Looked up from germline, CDR1 is GEAIGNYY and CDR2 is EKD. CDR3 DNA sequence: TGTGCCTGTGAAAACCTGGGGGATAAGCAAGTGCAGGCCACCGATAAACTCATCTTT. This encodes CACENLGDKQVQATDKLIF.

This clone was recorded at least ten times. A far more abundant clone sits one base away, making this likely a read error. The identical CDR3 is also encoded by other nucleotide sequences in the sample. This chain joins TRDV2 and TRDJ3; TRDD3 aligns across 9 bases. The ends lost 2 bases at V and 2 bases at J; junction bases unmatched: 6. CDR3 length: 18 residues. Per the germline V gene, CDR1 is GEAIGNYY and CDR2 is EKD. CDR3 DNA sequence: TGTGCCTGTGACATACTGGGGGACAGTACCTGGGACACCCGACAGATGTTTTTC. It encodes CACDILGDSTWDTRQMFF.

This clone appeared a few times. A far larger clone is one nucleotide away, so this likely arose from a read error. Other DNA sequences of this sample code for an identical CDR3. The rearrangement uses TRDV2 and TRDJ1, with D uncertain. In germline, CDR1 is GEAIGNYY, CDR2 EKD. Trimming left V 3 bases short and J 7 bases short, with 23 bases between. CDR3 length: 16 amino acids. The CDR3 is CACDPVGVPGKSKLIF. CDR3 bases: TGTGCCTGTGACCCCGTAGGGGTCCCTGGCAAATCTAAACTCATCTTT.

With respect to this clone: TCRdb records a much larger clone's protein for this DNA, with a difference at residue 6 that likely arises from a read error; the protein given is the translation of the DNA. This chain uses TRDV2 with TRDJ1; D not certain. Trimming stripped 3 bases from V and 7 bases from J, with 23 bases between. Per the germline V gene, CDR1 is GEAIGNYY and CDR2 is EKD. This CDR3 comprises 16 residues. The CDR3 bases are TGTGCCTGTGACCCCGCAGGGGTCCCTGGAAAATCTAAACTCATCTTT. Translation: CACDPAGVPGKSKLIF.

This clone was observed a few times. TCRdb lists the protein of a much larger clone for this DNA, which differs at residue 16, so this is likely a read error; the protein given here is translated from the DNA itself. The chain recombines TRDV2 with TRDJ1, with TRDD3 matching over 8 bases. Germline CDR1 and CDR2: GEAIGNYY and EKD. There are 19 residues in the CDR3. CDR3 sequence: CACDPLDGGFPPGTDELIF. CDR3 in DNA: TGTGCCTGTGACCCCCTTGATGGGGGATTCCCCCCTGGAACCGATGAACTCATCTTT.

Turning to this clone: The protein recorded in TCRdb matches a much larger clone and deviates from this DNA's translation at residue 6, suggesting a read error; the protein here is obtained by translating the DNA. The chain combines TRDV2 with TRDJ3, with TRDD3 matching 8 bases. Germline CDR1 is GEAIGNYY and CDR2 is EKD. V was pared by 0 bases and J by 0 bases, with 6 bases of the junction left unmatched. CDR3 length equals 19 residues. In DNA, the CDR3 is TGTGCCTGTGACACCGCAGGGGATACCAGCTCCTGGGACACCCGACAGATGTTTTTC. Translating it yields CACDTAGDTSSWDTRQMFF.

By share, this clone ranks as medium-sized. A read error likely explains this, since a far larger clone differs by one base. The chain carries TRDV2 and TRDJ1; weak D call: TRDD3 (6 bases). CDR3 length: 17 amino acids. Germline CDR1 is GEAIGNYY and CDR2 is EKD. The CDR3 is CARDKVGAPVVTDKLIF. CDR3 sequence (DNA): TGTGCCCGTGACAAAGTGGGGGCTCCAGTTGTGACCGATAAACTCATCTTT.

Note on this clone: TCRdb shows a much larger clone's protein in place of this DNA's translation, and the two differ at residue 4, likely through a read error; the protein shown is translated from the DNA. This rearrangement joins TRDV2 to TRDJ1, with TRDD3 as a possible D gene (6 bases). The V end lost 5 bases, the J end lost 2 bases, and 14 bases lay between the germline ends. The CDR3 has 14 residues. Germline loops: CDR1 GEAIGNYY, CDR2 EKD. CDR3 coding DNA: TGTGCCTGTGTCCTGACTGGGAGGACCGATAAACTCATCTTT. It codes for CACVLTGRTDKLIF.

As to this clone: TCRdb's protein for this DNA is that of a much larger clone and differs from the translation at residue 11, likely a read error; the protein shown is the DNA translation. The J gene is TRDJ3, the V gene TRDV2; no firm D call. Germline V lookup: CDR1 GEAIGNYY, CDR2 EKD. The V end was cut by 0 bases, the J end by 2 bases, with 22 bases between. This CDR3 spans 21 amino acids. The CDR3 nucleotides are TGTGCCTGTGACACCGCGGAGAGAGGGAGGGGTAACCCCTGGGACACCCGACAGATGTTTTTC. It translates to CACDTAERGRGNPWDTRQMFF.

As concerns this clone: TCRdb shows a much larger clone's protein in place of this DNA's translation, and the two differ at residue 4, likely through a read error; the protein shown is translated from the DNA. The chain carries TRDV2 and TRDJ1; D ambiguous. Germline V CDR1 and CDR2: GEAIGNYY, EKD. CDR3 length: 15 amino acids. CDR3 nucleotide sequence: TGTGCCTGTAACACCCTATCCGGTTACACCGATAAACTCATCTTT. This translates into CACNTLSGYTDKLIF.

This clone was observed a few times. A read error may be the cause here, since a much bigger clone is one base away. The same CDR3 is also encoded by other DNA sequences in this sample. This chain joins TRDV2 and TRDJ1, with 8 nucleotides matching TRDD3. The CDR3 loop spans 21 amino acids. With V trimmed by 0 bases and J by 0 bases, 20 bases remained unmatched. Germline V gives CDR1 GEAIGNYY, CDR2 EKD. CDR3 sequence (DNA): TGTGCCTGTGACACCCTTGAGGGGGTCGAACTGGGGGTACTGCACACCGATAAACTCATCTTT. Its protein is CACDTLEGVELGVLHTDKLIF.

This clone was picked up a small number of times. TCRdb lists the protein of a much larger clone for this DNA, which differs at residue 3, so this is likely a read error; the protein given here is translated from the DNA itself. This sequence joins TRDV2 and TRDJ1; TRDD3 aligns across 9 bases. Per the germline V gene, CDR1 is GEAIGNYY and CDR2 is EKD. This CDR3 is built from 15 residues. The CDR3 sequence is CAFDDLGIRTDKLIF. CDR3 DNA sequence: TGTGCCTTTGACGACCTGGGGATACGGACCGATAAACTCATCTTT.

The chain couples TRDV2 to TRDJ3; 11 nucleotides align to TRDD3. CDR1 and CDR2 (germline): GEAIGNYY, EKD. This CDR3 contains 22 residues. With 2 bases clipped from V and 0 bases from J, the junction kept 14 bases outside the gene matches. The CDR3 DNA reads TGTGCCTGTGACAAGGTGGATGGGGGATACGCGGAAAGCTCCTGGGACACCCGACAGATGTTTTTC. Its translation: CACDKVDGGYAESSWDTRQMFF.

The chain is built from TRDV2 and TRDJ1; 8 bases align to TRDD3. Germline CDR1 and CDR2: GEAIGNYY and EKD. V trimming: 3 bases; J trimming: 1 base; junction bases outside the gene matches: 6. This CDR3 region has 15 residues. CDR3 sequence (DNA): TGTGCCTGTGACTCGGCTGGGGGACCCACCGATAAACTCATCTTT. Amino acid sequence: CACDSAGGPTDKLIF.